These 15 T cell receptor beta chains originate from one sample sequenced in a study of blood T cell repertoires in COVID-19 (dated by TCRdb to 2020 to 2022). Library preparation employed the immunoSEQ multiplex PCR assay. TCRdb stores this immuneACCESS table with in-frame sequences only. Part of the clones is absent; in the studies checked, under half of the shortfall reflects unresolved V genes, and no reason is known for the rest. Across this sample there are 650,000 to 800,000 clones, with approximately 90% seen only once. The ten largest clones take up approximately 0.3% of the sample. The specimen was peripheral blood. These TCRs come from a woman aged 18-29 years with acute or convalescent COVID-19.

The chain employs TRBV7-2 and TRBJ1-2; D ambiguous. Trimming removed 1 base at V and 0 bases at J, with 12 bases between. The V gene's germline CDR1 is SGHTA and CDR2 FQGNSA. The CDR3 has 16 residues. This CDR3 reads CASSLEPGIANYGYTF. The CDR3 nucleotides read TGTGCCAGCAGCTTAGAACCGGGAATAGCTAACTATGGCTACACCTTC.

This chain uses TRBV11-2 with TRBJ2-7; D is perhaps TRBD2 (7 bases). Germline CDR1 and CDR2: SGHAT and FQNNGV. The CDR3 sequence is 14 residues long. V was cut by 5 bases and J by 2 bases, with 13 bases left in between. The DNA of the CDR3 is TGTGCCAGCAGCGAGGGGGGGACCACCTACGAGCAGTACTTC. Translation: CASSEGGTTYEQYF.

This chain connects TRBV7-6 to TRBJ2-6, with a weak D call TRBD1 (5 bases). With 5 bases removed from V and 0 bases from J, the gap between germline ends came to 11 bases. This CDR3 is built from 16 residues. Germline CDR1 and CDR2: SGHVS and FNYEAQ. The CDR3 DNA follows: TGTGCCAGCAGCCCCCCCGACAGCTCTGGGGCCAACGTCCTGACTTTC. Its translation: CASSPPDSSGANVLTF.

J is TRBJ1-2 and V is TRBV3-1 (or the pseudogene TRBV3-2), with a weak D call TRBD1 (6 bases). Germline V gene data show CDR1 as LGHDT and CDR2 as YNNKEL (reference sequence). The V end was cut by 3 bases, the J end by 8 bases, with 19 bases between. The CDR3 runs to 15 residues. CDR3 nucleotides: TGTGCCAGCAGCCAGTCGGGGGGCAGGATGGGCGGCTACACCTTC. Protein sequence: CASSQSGGRMGGYTF.

The CDR3 DNA reads TGTGCCAGCAGCCAAGAAGGGGGGAACACTGAAGCTTTCTTT. The encoded protein is CASSQEGGNTEAFF. The rearrangement uses TRBV3-1 (or the pseudogene TRBV3-2) and TRBJ1-1; D may be TRBD1 (6 bases). Trimming left V 0 bases short and J 1 base short, with 6 bases between. The V gene's germline CDR1 is LGHDT and CDR2 YNNKEL (reference sequence). The CDR3 is made up of 14 amino acids.

The chain employs TRBV2 and TRBJ1-1; TRBD1 is a possible D gene (6 bases). The V and J ends lost 2 bases and 0 bases respectively, with 19 bases between them. This CDR3 has 18 amino acids. Germline CDR1 reads SNHLY; CDR2 reads FYNNEI. CDR3 sequence reads: CASSERGTSSGLNTEAFF. The DNA of the CDR3 is TGTGCCAGCAGTGAACGAGGGACATCCTCGGGGTTGAACACTGAAGCTTTCTTT.

This clone was picked up a small number of times. The gene calls are TRBV3-1 (or the pseudogene TRBV3-2) and TRBJ1-6; TRBD1 agrees at 8 bases. The V gene end was trimmed by 4 bases and the J gene end by 8 bases; junction bases not matched to a gene: 7. In germline, CDR1 is LGHDT, CDR2 YNNKEL (reference sequence). The CDR3 contains 15 residues. Written as DNA, the CDR3 is TGTGCCAGCAGCCCAGACAGGGGCGGTTATTCACCCCTCCACTTT. As protein: CASSPDRGGYSPLHF.

This chain joins TRBV18 and TRBJ2-7; 11 nucleotides align to TRBD1. The V and J ends lost 6 bases and 4 bases, in that order; junction bases with no gene match: 17. This CDR3 has 18 residues. Germline lookup yields CDR1 KGHSH and CDR2 LQKENI. CDR3 amino acids: CASSPSGTGGFYEYEQYF. DNA of the CDR3: TGTGCCAGCTCCCCCAGCGGGACAGGGGGTTTCTACGAATACGAGCAGTACTTC.

The chain carries TRBV14 and TRBJ1-3, with D uncertain. Germline CDR1 reads SGHDN; CDR2 reads FVKESK. The ends were cut back, 2 bases at V and 0 bases at J, with 14 bases in the middle. This CDR3 is built from 17 residues. This CDR3 is CASSQRSTATSGNTIYF. The CDR3 DNA sequence: TGTGCCAGCAGCCAAAGAAGTACAGCCACCTCTGGAAACACCATATATTTT.

This clone was seen once. The chain employs TRBV30 and TRBJ2-1; 10 bases line up with TRBD1. This CDR3 spans 15 amino acids. Germline V CDR1 and CDR2: GTSNPN, SVGIG (reference sequence). Unmatched junction bases numbered 11, after V lost 4 bases and J lost 8 bases. The CDR3 sequence: CAWIADRGLGYEQFF. The CDR3 bases are TGTGCCTGGATTGCAGACAGGGGGCTGGGGTATGAGCAGTTCTTC.

The chain carries TRBV14 and TRBJ1-4, with TRBD1 identical over 7 bases. Per the germline V gene, CDR1 is SGHDN and CDR2 is FVKESK. The V segment lost 5 bases and the J segment 8 bases; nucleotides outside the gene matches: 11. The CDR3 extends over 15 amino acids. The CDR3 region has the DNA TGTGCCAGCAGCTTTAAGACAGGGAAGGGAGAAAAACTGTTTTTT. Its protein is CASSFKTGKGEKLFF.

The V gene is TRBV28, the J gene TRBJ1-1, with D tentatively TRBD1 (6 bases). This CDR3 region has 16 residues. V shed 4 bases and J shed 0 bases, with 15 bases lying between them. The V gene's germline CDR1 is MDHEN and CDR2 SYDVKM. CDR3 region: CASSSAGGLMNTEAFF. CDR3 coding DNA: TGTGCCAGCAGTTCCGCCGGGGGGCTAATGAACACTGAAGCTTTCTTT.

This sequence joins TRBV6-5 and TRBJ1-1; weak D call: TRBD1 (6 bases). CDR3 length: 15 residues. The V gene lost 2 bases and the J gene lost 3 bases, with 13 bases spanning the gap. Looked up from germline, CDR1 is MNHEY and CDR2 is SVGAGI. This CDR3 is CASSYNGDIYTEAFF. The CDR3 DNA follows: TGTGCCAGCAGTTACAACGGGGACATCTACACTGAAGCTTTCTTT.

On this clone: The same CDR3 can be traced to other DNA sequences in this sample. The chain recombines TRBV5-1 with TRBJ1-1; D unresolved. Germline CDR1 reads SGHRS; CDR2 reads YFSETQ. V was cut by 1 base and J by 1 base, with 5 bases left in between. The CDR3 spans 13 residues. This chain's CDR3 is CASSLPGNTEAFF. CDR3 sequence (DNA): TGCGCCAGCAGCTTGCCGGGGAACACTGAAGCTTTCTTT.

This chain joins TRBV7-2 and TRBJ2-3; 8 bases are shared with TRBD2. V lost 1 base and J lost 4; bases outside the gene matches: 7. The CDR3 covers 16 residues. Germline V lookup: CDR1 SGHTA, CDR2 FQGNSA. DNA for the CDR3: TGTGCCAGCAGCTTAGTAGCGGGGACTAGAGCAGATACGCAGTATTTT. Translation: CASSLVAGTRADTQYF. The whole variable domain, remainder taken from reference TRBV7-2 and TRBJ2-3, is GAGVSQSPSNKVTEKGKDVELRCDPISGHTALYWYRQSLGQGLEFLIYFQGNSAPDKSGLPSDRFSAERTGGSVSTLTIQRTQQEDSAVYLCASSLVAGTRADTQYFGPGTRLTVL.